One and the same sample provided the 18 T cell receptor beta chains below, sequenced in a study of technical replicates of blood from several donors. Data came from immunoSEQ multiplex PCR; TCRdb stores just in-frame clones and leaves some out. The sample carries roughly 70,000 clones, roughly 94% recorded once. Sequenced input: T cells isolated from PBMCs. All receptors come from a human donor in good health.

This chain connects TRBV30 to TRBJ1-3; D uncertain. CDR1 GTSNPN and CDR2 SVGIG come from the germline V gene (reference sequence). This CDR3 is 15 amino acids long. V was cut by 0 bases and J by 0 bases, with 9 bases left in between. The CDR3 is CAWSVFHTSGNTIYF. The DNA for the CDR3 is TGTGCCTGGAGTGTATTTCACACCTCTGGAAACACCATATATTTT.

The chain joins TRBV18 to TRBJ2-1, with 12 bases matching TRBD1. CDR3 length: 15 residues. The germline CDR1 and CDR2 sequences are KGHSH and LQKENI. The trim removed 5 bases at V and 8 bases at J, leaving 7 bases unmatched. The CDR3 sequence is CASSGTGGGFDEQFF. The CDR3, as DNA: TGTGCCAGCTCAGGGACAGGGGGCGGTTTCGATGAGCAGTTCTTC.

This chain connects TRBV25-1 to TRBJ2-5; TRBD2 matches at 9 bases. There are 16 residues in the CDR3. CDR1 is MGHDK and CDR2 is SYGVNS in the germline V gene. With V trimmed by 6 bases and J by 4 bases, 12 bases remained unmatched. This CDR3 reads CASSPTRGRGTETQYF. The CDR3, as DNA: TGTGCCAGCAGCCCTACACGCGGGAGGGGCACAGAGACCCAGTACTTC.

The chain employs TRBV5-6 and TRBJ2-2; D is ambiguous. V was pared by 2 bases and J by 1 base, with 6 bases between. Germline CDR1 reads SGHDT; CDR2 reads YYEEEE. This CDR3 is built from 14 residues. CDR3 nucleotides: TGTGCCAGCAGCTTCCCACTGAACACCGGGGAGCTGTTTTTT. This translates into CASSFPLNTGELFF.

This sequence joins TRBV27 and TRBJ2-1; possibly TRBD1 for D (5 bases). Trimming shortened V by 0 bases and J by 5 bases, and 8 bases separated the two germline ends. CDR3 length equals 14 residues. Germline loops: CDR1 MNHEY, CDR2 SMNVEV (reference sequence). The CDR3 sequence: CASSLSVGDNEQFF. The DNA of the CDR3 is TGTGCCAGCAGTTTATCGGTAGGGGACAATGAGCAGTTCTTC.

The chain recombines TRBV7-2 with TRBJ2-7; tentatively, D is TRBD1 (5 bases). Trimming pared 5 bases from V and 8 bases from J, leaving 19 bases between. The CDR3 totals 14 residues. Germline V lookup: CDR1 SGHTA, CDR2 FQGNSA. The CDR3 sequence: CASSPEQQAAKQYF. In DNA, the CDR3 is TGTGCCAGCAGCCCAGAGCAACAGGCGGCCAAGCAGTACTTC.

CDR3 in amino acids: CASSPTGGAGGDLSEAFF. The DNA for the CDR3 is TGTGCCAGCAGCCCGACTGGTGGGGCAGGGGGCGATCTCTCTGAAGCTTTCTTT. J is TRBJ1-1 and V is TRBV4-2; TRBD1 aligns across 8 bases. Per germline, CDR1 LGHNA and CDR2 YNFKEQ. The CDR3 consists of 18 residues. V lost 4 bases, J lost 6 bases, and 19 bases stayed unmatched.

The V gene is TRBV9, the J gene TRBJ2-1; no definite D call. The CDR3 consists of 15 residues. The V gene's germline CDR1 is SGDLS and CDR2 YYNGEE. Between the trimmed V and J ends, which lost 4 bases and 8 bases, there was a span of 19 bases. The CDR3 spells CASSLLSTGRDEQFF. The CDR3 bases are TGTGCCAGCAGCCTCCTGAGTACGGGTCGGGATGAGCAGTTCTTC. The whole variable domain, remainder taken from reference TRBV9 and TRBJ2-1, is DSGVTQTPKHLITATGQRVTLRCSPRSGDLSVYWYQQSLDQGLQFLIQYYNGEERAKGNILERFSAQQFPDLHSELNLSSLELGDSALYFCASSLLSTGRDEQFFGPGTRLTVL.

V usage is TRBV6-5 and J usage is TRBJ2-7; TRBD1 matches at 7 bases. Germline loops: CDR1 MNHEY, CDR2 SVGAGI. After removal of 3 bases from V and 2 bases from J, the junction contained 4 bases not matched to a gene. The CDR3 sequence is 14 residues long. CDR3 region: CASSYQGGAYEQYF. DNA for the CDR3: TGTGCCAGCAGTTATCAAGGGGGCGCCTACGAGCAGTACTTC.

V is TRBV7-8 and J is TRBJ1-4, with 12 bases identical to TRBD1. CDR3 length equals 14 residues. Germline V gene sequence: CDR1 SGHVS, CDR2 FQNEAQ. The V segment lost 9 bases and the J segment 10 bases; nucleotides outside the gene matches: 9. Here the CDR3 reads CASRDRGQTGKLFF. The CDR3 DNA reads as TGTGCCAGTCGGGACAGGGGGCAGACGGGAAAACTGTTTTTT.

The chain's CDR3 is CAWSVESGRATYEQYF. In nucleotides, the CDR3 is TGTGCCTGGAGTGTAGAAAGCGGGAGGGCTACCTACGAGCAGTACTTC. The rearrangement uses TRBV30 and TRBJ2-7; 10 nucleotides match TRBD2. The CDR3 runs 16 residues. With V trimmed by 0 bases and J by 2 bases, 7 bases remained unmatched. Germline CDR1 reads GTSNPN; CDR2 reads SVGIG (reference sequence).

The table lists this clone with a few counts. V is TRBV5-8 and J is TRBJ1-1; 9 bases line up with TRBD1. V trimming: 1 base; J trimming: 4 bases; junction bases outside the gene matches: 5. From germline, CDR1 is SGHTS and CDR2 YDEGEE. This CDR3 spans 15 amino acids. CDR3 amino acids: CASSLPTGGLTEAFF. The DNA of the CDR3 is TGTGCCAGCAGCTTGCCAACAGGGGGCCTCACTGAAGCTTTCTTT.

The chain is built from TRBV6-1 and TRBJ1-2; 8 bases agree with TRBD1. Germline assignment: CDR1 MNHNS and CDR2 SASEGT. The V segment lost 4 bases and the J segment 8 bases; nucleotides outside the gene matches: 6. This CDR3 comprises 13 residues. Here the CDR3 DNA reads TGTGCCAGCAGTGTTCAGGGGGCGGTCGGCTACACCTTC. Its protein product is CASSVQGAVGYTF.

The gene calls are TRBV11-2 and TRBJ1-1; D possibly corresponds to TRBD1 (6 bases). This CDR3 contains 14 residues. Looked up from germline, CDR1 is SGHAT and CDR2 is FQNNGV. The ends were cut back, 5 bases at V and 4 bases at J, with 14 bases in the middle. The CDR3 spells CASSPNPRGTEAFF. CDR3 nucleotide sequence: TGTGCCAGCAGCCCGAACCCCAGGGGCACTGAAGCTTTCTTT.

This clone was picked up one time. The V and J genes are TRBV11-2 and TRBJ2-3; no clear D gene. V lost 2 bases, J lost 1 base, and 7 bases lay in between. CDR3 length equals 14 residues. Germline V gene data show CDR1 as SGHAT and CDR2 as FQNNGV. This CDR3 reads CASSLFPGTDTQYF. As DNA, the CDR3 is TGTGCCAGCAGCTTATTTCCAGGCACAGATACGCAGTATTTT.

The chain is built from TRBV18 and TRBJ2-1; D may be TRBD2 (6 bases). Trimming removed 0 bases at V and 7 bases at J, with 7 bases between. Germline V gene lookup returns CDR1 KGHSH and CDR2 LQKENI. The CDR3 is made up of 13 amino acids. The DNA for the CDR3 is TGTGCCAGCTCACCACCTAGCGGAAATGAGCAGTTCTTC. Its protein product is CASSPPSGNEQFF.

The chain joins TRBV6-5 to TRBJ1-1, with 11 bases aligning to TRBD1. V was clipped by 4 bases and J by 7 bases; unmatched bases: 8. Germline-derived CDR1 and CDR2 are MNHEY and SVGAGI. The CDR3 has 15 residues. The CDR3, as DNA: TGTGCCAGCAGTTGGGGGACAGGGGGTAATGGTGAAGCTTTCTTT. Encoded protein: CASSWGTGGNGEAFF.

The CDR3 DNA follows: TGTGCCAGCAGTTACTCAGGAGGGAGGACTGAAGCTTTCTTT. This encodes CASSYSGGRTEAFF. V usage is TRBV6-6 and J usage is TRBJ1-1; D gene ambiguous. V dropped 0 bases and J dropped 5 bases, with 10 bases sitting between them. Germline CDR1 MNHNY, CDR2 SVGAGI (reference sequence). This CDR3 has 14 amino acids.